The 21 T cell receptor beta chains below all came from one sample that was sequenced in a study of vaccination and CD4 T cells after COVID-19. The treatment was: roughly nine-day PBMC culture with coronavirus spike peptide pools or control peptides (ViraFEST assay). Gathered ahead of the COVID-19 pandemic (2011-2018) were the CD4+ T cells of the unexposed donor. These receptors' targets are unknown. Sequencing of DNA taken from cultured CD4+ T cells relied on the Oncomine TCR Beta short-read assay. The template was genomic DNA from cultured CD4+ T cells. In TCRdb, the PCR reads were re-called with MiXCR into one record per CDR3 protein. Of several thousand distinct CDR3 sequences in the sample, about a third were seen once. Material for sequencing was CD4+ T cells from blood, cultured in vitro. The receptors originated from a human donor in good health.

V gene TRBV2 combines with J gene TRBJ2-3; possible D gene TRBD1, 6 bases. V was pared by 8 bases and J by 10 bases, with 16 bases between. This CDR3 has 12 amino acids. Germline V gives CDR1 SNHLY, CDR2 FYNNEI. The CDR3 DNA reads as TGTGCCAGCGCAGGTGATCGGACAGCGCAGTATTTT. Encoded protein: CASAGDRTAQYF.

The chain carries TRBV12-3 or TRBV12-4 and TRBJ1-5; 7 nucleotides line up with TRBD1. The CDR3 runs 16 residues. V trimming: 2 bases; J trimming: 3 bases; junction bases outside the gene matches: 7. The CDR3 DNA is TGTGCCAGCAGTTTACATCCGACAGGGACCAATCAGCCCCAGCATTTT. Translated, it gives CASSLHPTGTNQPQHF.

This chain joins TRBV29-1 and TRBJ1-6; 7 nucleotides match TRBD1. This CDR3 has 13 residues. V dropped 6 bases and J dropped 7; count of bases not matched to a gene: 6. Germline-derived CDR1 and CDR2 are SQVTM and ANQGSEA. The CDR3 DNA follows: TGCAGCGTCCTCGGGACAGCGAATTCACCCCTCCACTTT. Amino acids: CSVLGTANSPLHF.

The chain joins TRBV19 to TRBJ2-1; 9 bases fit TRBD2. Germline V lookup: CDR1 LNHDA, CDR2 SQIVND (reference sequence). Trimming at V came to 10 bases and at J to 5 bases, leaving 12 bases not matched to a gene. The CDR3 sequence is 15 residues long. CDR3 nucleotide sequence: TGTGCCACCCTGCCCGGGACTAGCCCAGACAATGAGCAGTTCTTC. Amino acid sequence: CATLPGTSPDNEQFF.

A word on this clonotype: A much larger clone is a single base away; this may be a read error. This CDR3 fails to terminate in the conserved phenylalanine or tryptophan, so it likely reflects a read error. Here the CDR3 reads CASSLVSSAGGGGGYTS. Here the CDR3 DNA reads TGTGCCAGCAGCTTAGTGAGCTCGGCAGGAGGGGGGGGCGGCTACACCTCC. The V gene is TRBV7-2, the J gene TRBJ1-2, with D possibly matching TRBD1 (6 bases). Germline CDR1 and CDR2: SGHTA and FQGNSA. This CDR3 has 17 residues. The V and J ends lost 1 base and 8 bases respectively, with 23 bases between them.

The rearrangement joins TRBV6-1 to TRBJ2-7; tentative D call: TRBD2 (6 bases). This CDR3 is 16 amino acids long. Germline V gives CDR1 MNHNS, CDR2 SASEGT. V lost 6 bases to trimming and J lost 0 bases, with 18 bases between them. The CDR3: CASRPTWTTPSYEQYF. As DNA, the CDR3 is TGTGCCAGCAGGCCTACCTGGACTACCCCCTCCTACGAGCAGTACTTC.

This clonotype has more than one count but fewer than ten. V and J are TRBV2 and TRBJ2-1; D may be TRBD1 (6 bases). The CDR3 sequence is 12 residues long. V was shortened by 6 bases and J by 9 bases, with 12 bases between the two germline ends. The germline CDR1 and CDR2 sequences are SNHLY and FYNNEI. CDR3 region: CASRRGKSEQFF. The CDR3 DNA is TGTGCCAGCAGGAGGGGGAAGAGTGAGCAGTTCTTC.

The chain combines TRBV12-3 or TRBV12-4 with TRBJ2-7; 7 nucleotides agree with TRBD2. V lost 6 bases and J lost 2; bases outside the gene matches: 7. There are 14 residues in the CDR3. For the CDR3, the DNA is TGTGCCAGCAGCCTTGGGGGGGGACCCTACGAGCAGTACTTC. It specifies CASSLGGGPYEQYF.

The V gene is TRBV7-2, the J gene TRBJ2-2, with 7 bases fitting TRBD2. From germline, CDR1 is SGHTA and CDR2 FQGNSA. J lost 1 base, V lost 5 bases, and 16 bases had no gene match. This CDR3 is 19 amino acids long. In DNA, the CDR3 is TGTGCCAGCAGCCCCACCCATCGGGAGGCCAGGAGGAACACCGGGGAGCTGTTTTTT. It encodes CASSPTHREARRNTGELFF. Full variable domain (rest looked up from reference TRBV7-2 and TRBJ2-2): GAGVSQSPSNKVTEKGKDVELRCDPISGHTALYWYRQSLGQGLEFLIYFQGNSAPDKSGLPSDRFSAERTGGSVSTLTIQRTQQEDSAVYLCASSPTHREARRNTGELFFGEGSRLTVL.

V and J are TRBV6-4 and TRBJ1-6, with 7 bases matching TRBD1. Germline trimming cut 4 bases from V and 6 bases from J; bases unmatched to any gene: 6. In germline, CDR1 is MRHNA, CDR2 SNTAGT. This CDR3 comprises 15 residues. CDR3 loop: CASSARGTGNSPLHF. The CDR3 bases are TGTGCCAGCAGTGCCAGGGGGACTGGTAATTCACCCCTCCACTTT.

This chain joins TRBV5-1 and TRBJ1-3; weak D call: TRBD1 (6 bases). The CDR3 runs to 15 residues. V shed 5 bases and J shed 2 bases, with 14 bases lying between them. Germline CDR1 SGHRS, CDR2 YFSETQ. The CDR3 region is CASSYLEGAGNTIYF. Written as DNA, the CDR3 is TGCGCCAGCAGTTATTTGGAGGGGGCTGGAAACACCATATATTTT. The whole variable domain, filled in from reference TRBV5-1 and TRBJ1-3, reads KAGVTQTPRYLIKTRGQQVTLSCSPISGHRSVSWYQQTPGQGLQFLFEYFSETQRNKGNFPGRFSGRQFSNSRSEMNVSTLELGDSALYLCASSYLEGAGNTIYFGEGSWLTVV.

Regarding this clonotype: With a much larger clone just one base away, this may be a read error. The V and J genes are TRBV7-2 and TRBJ1-2; the D gene is possibly TRBD1 (5 bases). With 5 bases removed from V and 6 bases from J, the gap between germline ends came to 16 bases. Germline V CDR1 and CDR2: SGHTA, FQGNSA. The CDR3 covers 14 residues. In nucleotides, the CDR3 is TGTGCCAGCAGCCCCCGGACAAGGAGTAATGGCTACACCTTC. Translation: CASSPRTRSNGYTF.

This rearrangement joins TRBV19 to TRBJ2-2; TRBD1 aligns across 10 bases. Germline CDR1 reads LNHDA; CDR2 reads SQIVND (reference sequence). The junction had 7 bases not matched to a gene; V was cut back by 5 bases and J by 4 bases. The CDR3 is made up of 16 amino acids. DNA for the CDR3: TGTGCCAGTAGTCGCCCCGGGACAGGGGTCACCGGGGAGCTGTTTTTT. It is translated as CASSRPGTGVTGELFF.

The chain uses TRBV6-5 and TRBJ1-3; no reliable D call. CDR1 MNHEY and CDR2 SVGAGI come from the germline V gene. This CDR3 is built from 15 residues. V lost 4 bases, J lost 0 bases, and 10 bases lay in between. Here the CDR3 DNA reads TGTGCCAGCAGTTGGAAGGGCACCTCTGGAAACACCATATATTTT. Its protein product is CASSWKGTSGNTIYF.

The rearrangement links TRBV6-2 or TRBV6-3 to TRBJ2-7; the D call may be TRBD1 or TRBD2 (6 bases each). The V end was cut by 5 bases, the J end by 3 bases, with 17 bases between. The CDR3 sequence is 15 residues long. Germline V lookup: CDR1 MNHEY, CDR2 SVGEGT. Here the CDR3 reads CASSTLSGANYEQYF. For the CDR3, the DNA is TGTGCCAGCAGTACCCTCTCGGGGGCAAACTACGAGCAGTACTTC.

This chain uses TRBV6-1 with TRBJ2-7, with D possibly called TRBD1 or TRBD2 (6 bases each). The germline gives CDR1 MNHNS, CDR2 SASEGT. Trimming left V 6 bases short and J 6 bases short, with 21 bases between. The CDR3 extends over 15 amino acids. The CDR3 nucleotides read TGTGCCAGCAGCCCAAGGGGGGACCCCGTCCCCGAGCAGTACTTC. Protein: CASSPRGDPVPEQYF.

The CDR3: CASSLRGGSTANTIYF. Here the CDR3 DNA reads TGTGCCAGCAGTTTAAGAGGGGGATCTACGGCGAACACCATATATTTT. The chain uses TRBV28 and TRBJ1-3, with a tentative D call TRBD1 (6 bases). Germline-derived CDR1 and CDR2 are MDHEN and SYDVKM. V was shortened by 2 bases and J by 7 bases, with 18 bases between the two germline ends. The CDR3 is 16 residues long.

The rearrangement links TRBV7-2 to TRBJ1-6, with TRBD1 identical over 10 bases. CDR1 SGHTA and CDR2 FQGNSA come from the germline V gene. With V trimmed by 3 bases and J by 7 bases, 3 bases remained unmatched. The CDR3 covers 15 residues. Here the CDR3 reads CASSFRQGANSPLHF. CDR3 in DNA: TGTGCCAGCAGCTTCCGACAGGGGGCCAATTCACCCCTCCACTTT.

The chain couples TRBV20-1 to TRBJ1-2; D gene uncertain. The germline V and J ends were trimmed by 5 bases and 7 bases, with 17 bases remaining between them. The CDR3 spans 13 residues. CDR1 and CDR2 (germline): DFQATT, SNEGSKA (reference sequence). Here the CDR3 reads CSADLQATGGYTF. The CDR3 nucleotides read TGCAGTGCTGATCTTCAGGCGACGGGTGGCTACACCTTC.

This chain connects TRBV7-9 to TRBJ2-1; 7 bases fit TRBD2. The V gene's germline CDR1 is SEHNR and CDR2 FQNEAQ (reference sequence). V shed 6 bases and J 6 bases; nucleotides not matched to a gene: 11. The CDR3 covers 15 residues. The CDR3 DNA is TGTGCCAGCAGAATAGCGGGCAGGGTGTTCAATGAGCAGTTCTTC. Residues: CASRIAGRVFNEQFF. The variable domain in full, with the rest retrieved from reference TRBV7-9 and TRBJ2-1, is DTGVSQNPRHKITKRGQNVTFRCDPISEHNRLYWYRQTLGQGPEFLTYFQNEAQLEKSRLLSDRFSAERPKGSFSTLEIQRTEQGDSAMYLCASRIAGRVFNEQFFGPGTRLTVL.

Only a few counts were recorded for this clonotype. V usage is TRBV6-1 and J usage is TRBJ2-7; TRBD2 matches 10 bases. Unmatched junction bases numbered 7, after V lost 5 bases and J lost 0 bases. The CDR3 extends over 16 amino acids. The germline V gene has CDR1 MNHNS and CDR2 SASEGT. In nucleotides, the CDR3 is TGTGCCAGCAGTAGGGCTAGCGGGAGCGCCTCCTACGAGCAGTACTTC. This codes for CASSRASGSASYEQYF.